This T cell receptor (beta chain) was captured by sequencing in a study of cytomegalovirus exposure and HLA in healthy donors. PCR used 60 Vbeta primers and 13 Jbeta primers. Authors' data handling: In a later analysis, of roughly 83 million unique beta chains, some 10 million appeared in at least two donors. Assay used: immunoSEQ multiplex PCR; TCRdb lists only in-frame clones, some missing. Clone size and V and J calls were adopted from that table, with D and trimming inferred from the DNA. The repertoire includes 90,000 to 150,000 clones, roughly 80% of them detected once, and roughly 2.5% sits in the top ten. Deletions cut 5 bases from V and 7 bases from J, with 13 bases between. The V gene's germline CDR1 is SGHRS and CDR2 YFSETQ. This CDR3 comprises 13 residues. As regards this clone: Its antigen is undetermined.

Study results and caveats: Likely technical artifact: a cluster of highly shared sequence variants.

The sample was PBMCs. V is TRBV5-1 and J is TRBJ2-1; TRBD1 is a possible D gene (5 bases). This receptor was identified in a female donor in good health and CMV-seronegative. The CDR3 loop reads CASRWGFGNEQFF. Here the CDR3 DNA reads TGCGCCAGCAGATGGGGCTTCGGAAATGAGCAGTTCTTC.